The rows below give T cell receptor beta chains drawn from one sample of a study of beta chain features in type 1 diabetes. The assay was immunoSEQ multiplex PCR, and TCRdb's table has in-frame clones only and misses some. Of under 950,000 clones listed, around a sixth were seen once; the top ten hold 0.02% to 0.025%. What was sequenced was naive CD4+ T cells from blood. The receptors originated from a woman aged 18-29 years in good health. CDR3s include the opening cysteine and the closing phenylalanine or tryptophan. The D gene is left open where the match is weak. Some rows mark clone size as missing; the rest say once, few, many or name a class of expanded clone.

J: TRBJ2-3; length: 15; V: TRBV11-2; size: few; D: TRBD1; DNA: TGTGCCAGCAGCTTAGGACAGGGGCCCGCAGATACGCAGTATTTT; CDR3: CASSLGQGPADTQYF
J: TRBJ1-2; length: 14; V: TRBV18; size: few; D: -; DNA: TGTGCCAGCTCACCATCGTCGGGGAACTATGGCTACACCTTC; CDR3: CASSPSSGNYGYTF
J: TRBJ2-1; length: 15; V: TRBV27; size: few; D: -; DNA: TGTGCCAGCAGTTTATCGTTGCAGGACTACAATGAGCAGTTCTTC; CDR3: CASSLSLQDYNEQFF
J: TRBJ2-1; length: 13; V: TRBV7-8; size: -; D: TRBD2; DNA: TGTGCCAGCAGCTTAGATGTGGGGACTACCTCGTTCTTC; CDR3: CASSLDVGTTSFF
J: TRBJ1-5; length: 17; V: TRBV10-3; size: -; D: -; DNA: TGTGCCATCAGTGAGTCGTGGTTACGGGAAAGCAATCAGCCCCAGCATTTT; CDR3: CAISESWLRESNQPQHF
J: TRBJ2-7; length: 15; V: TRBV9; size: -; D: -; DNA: TGTGCCAGCAGCGTAGGATCTGGACTCAAGTACGAGCAGTACTTC; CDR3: CASSVGSGLKYEQYF
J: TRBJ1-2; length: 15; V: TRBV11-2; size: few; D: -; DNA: TGTGCCAGCAGCACTCGGACCGAAGGAAACTATGGCTACACCTTC; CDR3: CASSTRTEGNYGYTF
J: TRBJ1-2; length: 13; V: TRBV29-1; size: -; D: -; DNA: TGCAGCGTGGGGGGGGTTGCCCCCTATGGCTACACCTTC; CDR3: CSVGGVAPYGYTF
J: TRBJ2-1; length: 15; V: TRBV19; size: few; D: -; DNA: TGTGCCAGTAGTACCGGGTGGGCGGGGTACAATGAGCAGTTCTTC; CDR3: CASSTGWAGYNEQFF
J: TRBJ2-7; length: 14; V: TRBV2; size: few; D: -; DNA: TGTGCCAGCAGTTTGGGGCGGAACGTCTACGAGCAGTACTTC; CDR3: CASSLGRNVYEQYF
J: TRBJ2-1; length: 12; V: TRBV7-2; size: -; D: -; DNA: TGTGCCAGCAGGTACACCGTCGCTGAGCAGTTCTTC; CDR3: CASRYTVAEQFF